This T cell receptor beta chain was recovered during a study of blood T cell repertoires in COVID-19. Background on the study: Collection of acute and convalescent COVID-19 samples took place in the United States, Italy and Spain.

Under the authors' procedure: How many nucleated cells were present was estimated from reference gene primer amplification. Assay: immunoSEQ multiplex PCR; the TCRdb copy retains only in-frame clones and omits some. V, J and clone size reflect that table, while D and trimming were determined from the DNA. The sample records about 140,000 clones, 80% to 85% being singletons. Germline-derived CDR1 and CDR2 are SGHVT and SQSDAQ. V was clipped by 2 bases and J by 5 bases; unmatched bases: 20. The CDR3 spans 19 residues. The sequenced material came from peripheral blood. The clonotype comes from a man aged 30 to 39 with COVID-19, enrolled during active disease. The chain recombines TRBV7-4 with TRBJ2-7; 8 nucleotides align to TRBD2. As DNA, the CDR3 is TGTGCCAGCAGCTTAAACGGGGTGCCCCCTCAGCGGGAGTATCACGAGCAGTACTTC. As protein: CASSLNGVPPQREYHEQYF.